This T cell receptor beta chain stems from a study of blood T cell repertoires in COVID-19. Study at large: From the United States, Italy and Spain came samples of acute and convalescent COVID-19. In each case, the material was cDNA or gDNA derived from T cells, B-cell-depleted T cells, or PBMCs.

Generated by immunoSEQ multiplex PCR, the TCRdb table keeps only in-frame clones and is missing some. The sample has 300,000 to 400,000 clones, roughly 90% seen once. Living in 24 US areas, the participants were between 18 and 89 years of age. Cohort assignment relied on participant-reported clinical history. This clone was found a few times. V lost 9 bases to trimming and J lost 0 bases, with 17 bases between them. CDR3 length: 16 amino acids. The germline gives CDR1 SGHTA, CDR2 FQGTGA. The clonotype was recovered from a woman in her 30s with acute COVID-19. This sequence joins TRBV7-3 and TRBJ2-2; perhaps TRBD2 as D (6 bases). The sequencing input was PBMCs or T cells enriched from blood (not recorded which). The CDR3 reads CASGPTGRTNTGELFF. As DNA, the CDR3 is TGTGCCAGTGGCCCTACTGGGAGGACGAACACCGGGGAGCTGTTTTTT.